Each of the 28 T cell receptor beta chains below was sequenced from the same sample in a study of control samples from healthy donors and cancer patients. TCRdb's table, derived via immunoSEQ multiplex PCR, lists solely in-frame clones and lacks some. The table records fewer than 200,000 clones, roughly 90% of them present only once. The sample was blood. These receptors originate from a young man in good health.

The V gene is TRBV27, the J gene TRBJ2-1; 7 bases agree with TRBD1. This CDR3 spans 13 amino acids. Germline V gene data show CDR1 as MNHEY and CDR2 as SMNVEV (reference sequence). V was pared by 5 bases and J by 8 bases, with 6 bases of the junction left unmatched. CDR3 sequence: CASSLQGIDEQFF. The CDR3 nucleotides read TGTGCCAGCAGTCTACAGGGGATCGATGAGCAGTTCTTC.

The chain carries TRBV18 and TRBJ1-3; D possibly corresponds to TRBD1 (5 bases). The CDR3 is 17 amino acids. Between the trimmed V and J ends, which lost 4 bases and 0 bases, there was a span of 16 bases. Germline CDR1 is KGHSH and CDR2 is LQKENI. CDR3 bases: TGTGCCAGCTCACACTCCAGGGAGATTACCTCTGGAAACACCATATATTTT. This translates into CASSHSREITSGNTIYF.

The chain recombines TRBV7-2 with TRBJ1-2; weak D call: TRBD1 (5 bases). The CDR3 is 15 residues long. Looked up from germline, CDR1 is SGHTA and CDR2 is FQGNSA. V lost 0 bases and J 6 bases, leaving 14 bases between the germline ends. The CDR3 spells CASSLARQSANGYTF. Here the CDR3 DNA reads TGTGCCAGCAGCTTAGCCCGACAGAGCGCGAATGGCTACACCTTC.

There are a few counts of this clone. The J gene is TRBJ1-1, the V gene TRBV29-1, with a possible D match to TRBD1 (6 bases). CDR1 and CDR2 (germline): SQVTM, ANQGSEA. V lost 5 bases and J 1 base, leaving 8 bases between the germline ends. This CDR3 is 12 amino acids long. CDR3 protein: CSVSTGNTEAFF. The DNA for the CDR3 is TGCAGCGTTTCGACAGGGAACACTGAAGCTTTCTTT.

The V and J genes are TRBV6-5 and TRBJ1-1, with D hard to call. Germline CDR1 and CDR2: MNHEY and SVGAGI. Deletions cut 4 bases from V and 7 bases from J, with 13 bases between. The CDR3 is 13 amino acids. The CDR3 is CASSSDSGVEAFF. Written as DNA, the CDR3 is TGTGCCAGCAGTTCCGACTCGGGAGTTGAAGCTTTCTTT.

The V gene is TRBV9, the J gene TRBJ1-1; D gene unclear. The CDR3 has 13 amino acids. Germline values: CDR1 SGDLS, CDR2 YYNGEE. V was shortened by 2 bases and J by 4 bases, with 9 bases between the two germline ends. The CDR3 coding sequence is TGTGCCAGCAGCGTTGACCAAGCCACTGAAGCTTTCTTT. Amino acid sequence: CASSVDQATEAFF.

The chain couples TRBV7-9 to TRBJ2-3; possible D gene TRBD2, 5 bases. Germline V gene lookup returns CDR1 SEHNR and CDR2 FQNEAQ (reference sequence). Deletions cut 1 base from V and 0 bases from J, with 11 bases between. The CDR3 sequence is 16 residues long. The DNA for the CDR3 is TGTGCCAGCAGCTTAGGAAGCGGAACCAGCACAGATACGCAGTATTTT. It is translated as CASSLGSGTSTDTQYF.

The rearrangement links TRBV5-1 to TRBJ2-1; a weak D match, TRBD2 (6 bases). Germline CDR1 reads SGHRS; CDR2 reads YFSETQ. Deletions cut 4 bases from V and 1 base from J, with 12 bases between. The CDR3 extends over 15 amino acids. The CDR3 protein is CASSEAGQSYNEQFF. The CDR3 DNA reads TGCGCCAGCAGCGAGGCGGGGCAATCCTACAATGAGCAGTTCTTC.

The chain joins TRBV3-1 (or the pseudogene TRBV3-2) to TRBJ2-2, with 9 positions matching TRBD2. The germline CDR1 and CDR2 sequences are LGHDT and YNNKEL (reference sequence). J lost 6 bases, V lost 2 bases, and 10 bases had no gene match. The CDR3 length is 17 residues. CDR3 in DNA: TGTGCCAGCAGCCAACGGAGAGCGGGGGGCCCCCCCGGGGAGCTGTTTTTT. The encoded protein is CASSQRRAGGPPGELFF.

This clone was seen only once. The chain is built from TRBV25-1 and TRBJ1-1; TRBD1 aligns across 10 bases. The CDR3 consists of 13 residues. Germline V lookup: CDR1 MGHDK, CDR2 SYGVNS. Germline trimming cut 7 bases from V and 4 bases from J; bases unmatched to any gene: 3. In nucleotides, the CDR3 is TGTGCCAGCAAGGGACAGGGGACCACTGAAGCTTTCTTT. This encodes CASKGQGTTEAFF.

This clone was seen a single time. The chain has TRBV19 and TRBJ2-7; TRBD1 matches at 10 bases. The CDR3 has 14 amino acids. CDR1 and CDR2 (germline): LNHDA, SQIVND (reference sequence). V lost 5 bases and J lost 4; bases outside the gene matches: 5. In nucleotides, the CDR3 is TGTGCCAGTAGTCCCGGGACAGGGGCGTACGAGCAGTACTTC. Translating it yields CASSPGTGAYEQYF.

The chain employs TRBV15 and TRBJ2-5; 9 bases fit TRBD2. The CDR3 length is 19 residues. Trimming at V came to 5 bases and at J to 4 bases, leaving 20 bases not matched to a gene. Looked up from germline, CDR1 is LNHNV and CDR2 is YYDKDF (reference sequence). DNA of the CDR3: TGTGCCACCAGCTCGCGATCGGGACGGCTAGCGGGAACTGGAGAGACCCAGTACTTC. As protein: CATSSRSGRLAGTGETQYF.

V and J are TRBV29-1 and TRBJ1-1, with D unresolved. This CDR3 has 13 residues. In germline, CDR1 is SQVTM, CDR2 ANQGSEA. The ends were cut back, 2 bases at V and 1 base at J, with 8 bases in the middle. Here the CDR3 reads CSVERQENTEAFF. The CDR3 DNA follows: TGCAGCGTTGAACGGCAAGAGAACACTGAAGCTTTCTTT.

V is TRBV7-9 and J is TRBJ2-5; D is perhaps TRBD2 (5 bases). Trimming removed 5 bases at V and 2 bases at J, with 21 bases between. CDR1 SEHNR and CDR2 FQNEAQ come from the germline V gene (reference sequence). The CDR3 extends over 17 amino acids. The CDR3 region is CASSPPLAAGGQETQYF. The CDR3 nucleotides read TGTGCCAGCAGCCCTCCCCTAGCTGCCGGTGGGCAAGAGACCCAGTACTTC.

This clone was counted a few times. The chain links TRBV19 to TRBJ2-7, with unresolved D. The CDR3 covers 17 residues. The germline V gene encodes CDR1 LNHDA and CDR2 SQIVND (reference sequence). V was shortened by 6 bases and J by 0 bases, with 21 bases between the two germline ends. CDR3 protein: CASSIKGSGGSSYEQYF. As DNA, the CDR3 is TGTGCCAGTAGCATTAAAGGGTCGGGCGGCAGCTCCTACGAGCAGTACTTC.

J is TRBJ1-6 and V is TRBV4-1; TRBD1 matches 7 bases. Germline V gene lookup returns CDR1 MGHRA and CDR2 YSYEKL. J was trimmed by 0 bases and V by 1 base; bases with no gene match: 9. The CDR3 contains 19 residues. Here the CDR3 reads CASSQANPTGASYNSPLHF. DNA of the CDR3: TGCGCCAGCAGCCAAGCAAATCCAACAGGGGCCTCCTATAATTCACCCCTCCACTTT.

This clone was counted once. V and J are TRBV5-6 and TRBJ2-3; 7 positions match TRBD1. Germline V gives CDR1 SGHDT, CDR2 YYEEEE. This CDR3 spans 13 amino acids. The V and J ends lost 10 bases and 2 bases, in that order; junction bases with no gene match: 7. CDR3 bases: TGTGCCGTCGGTCAGGGGGTCACAGATACGCAGTATTTT. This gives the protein CAVGQGVTDTQYF.

The CDR3 spells CASNSPFTSGGTKNIQYF. In DNA, the CDR3 is TGCGCCAGCAACTCACCGTTTACTAGCGGGGGAACCAAAAACATTCAGTACTTC. This chain links TRBV4-1 with TRBJ2-4; 11 positions match TRBD2. CDR3 size: 18 residues. V was clipped by 7 bases and J by 2 bases; unmatched bases: 13. Looked up from germline, CDR1 is MGHRA and CDR2 is YSYEKL.

CDR3 protein: CASSWGDVNTEAFF. The CDR3 region has the DNA TGTGCCAGCAGCTGGGGAGACGTGAACACTGAAGCTTTCTTT. The rearrangement joins TRBV6-2 or TRBV6-3 to TRBJ1-1; D uncertain. CDR1 is MNHEY and CDR2 is SVGEGT in the germline V gene. V lost 6 bases to trimming and J lost 0 bases, with 11 bases between them. This CDR3 comprises 14 residues.

The CDR3 bases are TGTGCCAGCAGCTTAGTTGGAGCGGGACAGGGGGTCGGCTACACCTTC. Its translation: CASSLVGAGQGVGYTF. The chain carries TRBV7-9 and TRBJ1-2; 11 bases are a match to TRBD1. The V gene end was trimmed by 1 base and the J gene end by 8 bases; junction bases not matched to a gene: 9. Germline CDR1 and CDR2: SEHNR and FQNEAQ (reference sequence). The CDR3 length is 16 residues.

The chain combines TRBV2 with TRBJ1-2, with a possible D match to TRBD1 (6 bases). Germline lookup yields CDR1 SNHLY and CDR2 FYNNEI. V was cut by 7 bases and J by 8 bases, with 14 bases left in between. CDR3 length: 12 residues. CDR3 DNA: TGTGCCAGCAACCGGGGGACATTGGGCTACACCTTC. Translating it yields CASNRGTLGYTF.

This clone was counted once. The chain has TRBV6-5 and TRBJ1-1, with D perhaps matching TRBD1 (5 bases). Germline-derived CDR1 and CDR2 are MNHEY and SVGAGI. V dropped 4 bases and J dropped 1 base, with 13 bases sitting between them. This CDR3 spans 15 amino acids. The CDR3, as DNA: TGTGCCAGCAGTTCTCGAGGACACGGGAACACTGAAGCTTTCTTT. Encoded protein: CASSSRGHGNTEAFF.

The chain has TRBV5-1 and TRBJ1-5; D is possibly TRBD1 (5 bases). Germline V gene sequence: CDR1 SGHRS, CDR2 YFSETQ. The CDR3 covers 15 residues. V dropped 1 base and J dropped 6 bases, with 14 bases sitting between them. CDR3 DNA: TGCGCCAGCAGCTTGTTAGGGCAGAGGGGTCAGCCCCAGCATTTT. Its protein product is CASSLLGQRGQPQHF.

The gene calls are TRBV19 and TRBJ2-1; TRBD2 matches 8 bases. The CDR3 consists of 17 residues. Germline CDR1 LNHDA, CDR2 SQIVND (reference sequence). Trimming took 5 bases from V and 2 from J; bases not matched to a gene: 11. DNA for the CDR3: TGTGCCAGTAGTCCCCCAGGAGCGGGAGATCCCTACAATGAGCAGTTCTTC. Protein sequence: CASSPPGAGDPYNEQFF.

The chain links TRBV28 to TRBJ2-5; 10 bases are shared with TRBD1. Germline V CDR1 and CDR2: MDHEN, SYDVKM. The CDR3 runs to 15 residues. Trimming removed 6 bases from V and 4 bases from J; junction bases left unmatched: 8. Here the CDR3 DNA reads TGTGCCAGCAGCCCACGGACAGGGGGGAGAGAGACCCAGTACTTC. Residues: CASSPRTGGRETQYF.

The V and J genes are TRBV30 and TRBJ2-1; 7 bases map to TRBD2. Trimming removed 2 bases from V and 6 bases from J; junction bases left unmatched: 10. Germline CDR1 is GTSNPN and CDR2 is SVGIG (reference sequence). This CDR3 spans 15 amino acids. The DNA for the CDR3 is TGTGCCTGGAGTCTCCGGGTAGCGGGTGTCAATGAGCAGTTCTTC. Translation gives CAWSLRVAGVNEQFF. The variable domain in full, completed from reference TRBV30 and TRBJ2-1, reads SQTIHQWPATLVQPVGSPLSLECTVEGTSNPNLYWYRQAAGRGLQLLFYSVGIGQISSEVPQNLSASRPQDRQFILSSKKLLLSDSGFYLCAWSLRVAGVNEQFFGPGTRLTVL.

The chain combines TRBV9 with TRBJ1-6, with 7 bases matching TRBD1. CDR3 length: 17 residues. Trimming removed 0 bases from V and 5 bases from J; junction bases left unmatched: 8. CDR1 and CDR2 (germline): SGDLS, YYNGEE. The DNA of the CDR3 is TGTGCCAGCAGCGTAGGAGGGGGCTCGTCCGATAATTCACCCCTCCACTTT. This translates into CASSVGGGSSDNSPLHF.

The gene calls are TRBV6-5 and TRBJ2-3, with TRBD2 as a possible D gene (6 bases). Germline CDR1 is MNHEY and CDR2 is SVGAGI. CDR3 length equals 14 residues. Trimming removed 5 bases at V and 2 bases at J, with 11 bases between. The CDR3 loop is CASSLRRDTDTQYF. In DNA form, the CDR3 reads TGTGCCAGCAGTCTCAGGAGGGACACAGATACGCAGTATTTT.